This T cell receptor beta chain was captured in a study of human T cells and chemical hapten exposure. On this clonotype itself: Its antigen is as yet unknown.

The CDR3 length is 21 residues. The V and J ends lost 4 bases and 0 bases, in that order; junction bases with no gene match: 15. Germline V gene data show CDR1 as MNHEY and CDR2 as SMNVEV (reference sequence). Study-wide results and caveats: PT1 expanded TCR counts and patch test score correlated positively.

Time point denoted: patch test 2, 6 weeks after DPC sensitization. The treatment was: therapeutic diphenylcyclopropenone sensitization with weekly scalp DPC. TCRdb reprocessed the RACE reads with MiXCR, giving one entry per CDR3 protein. The table includes tens of thousands of distinct CDR3 sequences, about 8.5% detected once. The chain carries TRBV27 and TRBJ1-4; TRBD1 matches 12 bases. The starting material was whole blood, obtained in connection with sensitization to the hapten diphenylcyclopropenone (DPC). This receptor was identified in a woman aged 45-65 years with alopecia areata. Some clones in this sample may be carry-over from other donors' samples. For the CDR3, the DNA is TGTGCCAGCAGTTCCCGACCCCCTGGGACAGGGGGCATTTCAACTAATGAAAAACTGTTTTTT. As protein: CASSSRPPGTGGISTNEKLFF.